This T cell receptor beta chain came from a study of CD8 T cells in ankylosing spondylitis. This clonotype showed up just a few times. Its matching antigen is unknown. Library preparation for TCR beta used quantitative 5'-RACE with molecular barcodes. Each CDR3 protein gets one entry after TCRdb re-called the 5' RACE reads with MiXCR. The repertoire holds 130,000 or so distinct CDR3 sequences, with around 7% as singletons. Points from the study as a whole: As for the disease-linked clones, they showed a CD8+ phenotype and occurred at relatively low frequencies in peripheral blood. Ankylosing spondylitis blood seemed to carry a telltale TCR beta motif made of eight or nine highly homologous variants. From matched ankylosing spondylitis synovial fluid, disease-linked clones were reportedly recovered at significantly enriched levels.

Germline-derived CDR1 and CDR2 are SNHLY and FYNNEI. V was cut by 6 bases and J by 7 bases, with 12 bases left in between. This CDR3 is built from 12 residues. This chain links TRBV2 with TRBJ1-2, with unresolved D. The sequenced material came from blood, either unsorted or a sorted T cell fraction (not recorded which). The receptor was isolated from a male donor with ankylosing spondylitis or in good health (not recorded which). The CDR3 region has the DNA TGTGCCAGCAGCCATCCCGGGTCTGGCTACACCTTC. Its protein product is CASSHPGSGYTF.